Detailed here is one TCR beta chain. It has no known antigen specificity. The sample holds no much larger clone one base away, and base qualities are not on file. Other DNA sequences in the sample encode the same CDR3. The data are from a study of shared clonotypes between healthy human individuals (dated by TCRdb to the early 2020s). Looking at the study overall: Two women and three men aged 18 to 49 years were included in the cohort. To increase sequencing depth and limit assay-specific biases, TCR repertoire library preparation and sequencing were carried out by different laboratories using diverse techniques. To estimate repertoire size and how much clonotypes are shared between individuals, the study performed deep sequencing of blood TCR repertoires from about 5 healthy adults. Per donor, three plates each were used for CD4 naive and CD4 memory, two for CD8 naive, and one for CD8 memory. Between about 0.8 and 9 billion PBMCs per donor were obtained by leukapheresis.

Using the deep immunoSEQ assay, multiplex PCR amplified TCR CDR3 regions from genomic DNA. Extracted genomic DNA from each cell subset was spread evenly across all wells of several immunoSEQ 96-well plates, with each plate serving as a replicate. For sorted subsets, each replicate PCR was loaded with about 0.2 ug genomic DNA, equivalent to about 33,000 T cell genomes. Purified libraries were measured with a Qubit 3.0 fluorometer, size-checked on a Bioanalyzer 2100, and measured again with the KAPA Library Quantification kit. Every immunoSEQ 96-well plate was sequenced on a separate single-read 150-cycle Illumina NextSeq 550 flow cell. On the authors' methods: Because the immunoSEQ output held only junctional sequences and lacked quality scores, the filtering could not match the filtering applied to full-length reads. Sequences were annotated with PyIR, a Python wrapper for IgBLAST v1.9, using IMGT germline references to assign V/J genes and CDR3. Reads were removed for weak V/J assignments (E-value above 1e-6), missing CDR3, stop codons, out-of-frame junctions, or ambiguous translated residues. V3J clonotypes were defined as sequences sharing an identical inferred V gene, J gene, and CDR3 amino acid sequence. The percentage overlap between two repertoires was calculated by dividing the number of shared unique clonotypes by the size of the smaller repertoire. Three approaches were used to assess repertoire richness: RTK rarefaction, the Chao1 estimator, and Recon v2.1 estimates of unobserved clonotypes. OLGA was used to compute generation probabilities for all TCRbeta clonotypes that the gDNA method yielded from four donors. The clones in this table, taken by TCRdb from immuneACCESS, are in-frame only. Not every clone is retained; where verified, under half of the shortfall comes from an unresolved V gene, and the cause of the rest is unknown. V and J calls and clone size are as listed in that table; D and trimming were resolved from the DNA. This sample holds about 1.1 million clones; about 80% were observed only once. The ten largest clones capture 0.89% of the sample.

The donors were healthy, HIV-negative adults with no recently reported acute infections or vaccinations. All donors were Caucasian adults living in Nashville, Tennessee, USA. CD4+ T cells were enriched through magnetic negative selection, after which naive cells were positively selected on CD45RA and the remaining negative fraction served as the memory subset. Blood was obtained by leukapheresis, after which PBMCs were separated by Ficoll-Histopaque density gradient centrifugation and cryopreserved in liquid nitrogen vapor phase. Analytical flow cytometry was used to check the purity and quantity of each magnetically sorted T cell population. From each sorted fraction, genomic DNA was isolated and quantified by UV absorbance on a Nanodrop 2000c. Paper-wide results and their limitations: Sampling was restricted to blood, and TCR repertoires in tissue are likely to differ from TCR repertoires in blood. About 5% of naive CD4, around 3.6% of naive CD8, approximately 2% of memory CD4, and 0.35% to 0.4% of memory CD8 clonotypes were shared across several donors. Naive subsets generally had larger estimated clonotype richness than memory subsets. Because the study included a small number of donors, the genetic and exposure-history diversity represented was limited. Even with the large sequencing depth, rarefaction of the sorted-subset datasets indicated that sequencing was incomplete. Based on pairwise subsampling, the degree of clonotype sharing among donors was expected to be affected by sequencing depth. Compared with non-shared clonotypes, the clonotypes found in all four sorted-subset donors had higher generation probabilities.

Deletion took 3 bases off V and 7 bases off J, with a span of 7 bases between the germline ends. Including cysteine and phenylalanine, the CDR3 has 11 amino acids. The kept DNA is CDR3 alone, 33 bases in frame from the first base. CDR1 and CDR2, per the germline V gene (reference sequence), are DFQATT and SNEGSKA. This TCR derives from a man between 18 and 35 years old in good health. Some clones in this sample may be carry-over from other donors' samples. The sequence links TRBV20-1 to TRBJ2-1; no confident D gene assignment can be made. The specimen was memory CD4+ T cells from PBMCs. The sample's cell subset or site label, decoded: CD45RA-negative fraction. The bases are TGCAGTGCTAGTCCGGGTAATGAGCAGTTCTTC. Translated, this gives CSASPGNEQFF.